The clone carrying this T cell receptor (beta chain) was seen ten or more times. Its antigen is unidentified. CDR1 and CDR2 from the germline V gene are MNHNY and SVGAGI (reference sequence). This CDR3 has 14 residues. The trim removed 6 bases at V and 4 bases at J, leaving 8 bases unmatched. The data derive from a study of early T cells in non-severe SARS-CoV-2 infection. Study-wide background: The authors sequenced bulk RNA from unsorted whole blood, leaving chains unpaired. Whole-study results and caveats: Missing private and CD4 specificities, VDJdb matching favored anti-spike CD8 responses.

Unique molecular identifiers were added to individual cDNA molecules. TCRdb ran MiXCR on the 5' RACE reads and lists one entry per CDR3 protein. This table holds 35,000 to 45,000 distinct CDR3 sequences, around 5% found once. The rearrangement uses TRBV6-6 and TRBJ1-1; 7 nucleotides align to TRBD1. This TCR derives from an adult who was a healthcare worker with PCR-confirmed SARS-CoV-2 infection or an uninfected control (not recorded which). The sequenced sample was whole blood. CDR3 sequence (DNA): TGTGCCAGCAGATCAGACAGGGTCGGCACTGAAGCTTTCTTT. Its translation: CASRSDRVGTEAFF.